One and the same sample provided the 5 T cell receptor beta chains below, sequenced in a study of T cell responses to AZD1222 COVID-19 vaccine. TCRdb keeps only in-frame clones here, not all; method: immunoSEQ multiplex PCR. The table has about 100,000 clones, more than 70% seen once. Sequencing was performed on peripheral blood, taken on day 0 of AZD1222 vaccination. All receptors come from an adult in good health.

This chain connects TRBV2 to TRBJ1-1; unclear D gene. The CDR3 consists of 15 residues. In germline, CDR1 is SNHLY, CDR2 FYNNEI. The V gene lost 0 bases and the J gene lost 0 bases, with 8 bases spanning the gap. In DNA, the CDR3 is TGTGCCAGCAGTGAAGCCGCGACCCTGAACACTGAAGCTTTCTTT. This translates into CASSEAATLNTEAFF.

V and J are TRBV7-8 and TRBJ1-4; D is unresolved. Germline CDR1 and CDR2: SGHVS and FQNEAQ. The germline V and J ends were trimmed by 5 bases and 6 bases, with 19 bases remaining between them. The CDR3 runs to 16 residues. The CDR3 spells CASSPLGSRYYEKLFF. The CDR3 DNA follows: TGTGCCAGCAGCCCCCTAGGGAGCAGGTACTATGAAAAACTGTTTTTT.

The chain carries TRBV19 and TRBJ2-5; a weak D match, TRBD2 (6 bases). The ends were cut back, 3 bases at V and 4 bases at J, with 6 bases in the middle. Germline V gene data show CDR1 as LNHDA and CDR2 as SQIVND (reference sequence). There are 12 residues in the CDR3. The CDR3 DNA reads TGTGCCAGTAGTATGGGGGGAGAGACCCAGTACTTC. Translating it yields CASSMGGETQYF.

A few counts support this clone. The genes are TRBV4-2 and TRBJ2-1, with 11 bases lining up with TRBD2. Trimming cost V 1 base and J 7 bases; bases outside gene matches: 6. This CDR3 contains 16 residues. Germline V gives CDR1 LGHNA, CDR2 YNFKEQ. The CDR3, as DNA: TGTGCCAGCAGCCAAGGGCTAGCGGGAGGTAGGAATGAGCAGTTCTTC. This encodes CASSQGLAGGRNEQFF.

This clone appeared a single time. In DNA form, the CDR3 reads TGTGCCAGCAGCCCCCCGGGACTAGCTTTAGAGCAGTACTTC. Its protein is CASSPPGLALEQYF. V and J are TRBV7-9 and TRBJ2-7, with 9 bases matching TRBD2. Germline-derived CDR1 and CDR2 are SEHNR and FQNEAQ (reference sequence). Trimming at V came to 5 bases and at J to 7 bases, leaving 9 bases not matched to a gene. This CDR3 is 14 amino acids long.